This T cell receptor (beta chain) comes out of a study of response to subunit inactivated influenza vaccine. Notes on the study in general: Authors suggested that a seasonal influenza vaccination recruits few new T cells each time.

Via MiXCR, TCRdb re-called the RT-PCR reads, giving one row per CDR3 protein. Of 650,000 or so distinct CDR3 sequences listed, 12% to 15% are singletons. About this clonotype itself: Antigen: not known.

The V and J ends lost 1 base and 4 bases, in that order; junction bases with no gene match: 5. Germline CDR1 and CDR2: SGHTA and FQGNSA. This CDR3 contains 15 residues. This TCR was recovered from a man over 45 who received an inactivated influenza vaccine. Sample: PBMCs from blood, taken approximately 15 days before vaccination. The V and J genes are TRBV7-2 and TRBJ2-5, with TRBD2 matching 8 bases. CDR3 loop: CASSLVVSGRETQYF. The CDR3 nucleotides read TGTGCCAGCAGCTTAGTAGTCAGCGGGAGAGAGACCCAGTACTTC.